This TCR beta chain derives from a study of T cells in Graves' hyperthyroidism and ophthalmopathy. For the study at large: Once the initial diagnosis was made, peripheral blood was obtained before any treatment.

The germline CDR1 and CDR2 sequences are KGHDR and SFDVKD. The CDR3 loop spans 10 amino acids. This clonotype was observed many times. What it binds is unknown. RNA transcripts were the template for amplifying TCR beta CDR3 regions. HTBI primers drove first-round RT-PCR of the TCR CDR3. TCRdb re-called the multiplex PCR reads through MiXCR, storing one row per CDR3 protein. The sample consists of under 350,000 distinct CDR3 sequences, more than 10% of them appearing once. In patients aged 18 to 65, hyperthyroidism was newly diagnosed, with duration under 2 months. General observations from the study: Appearing also in blood were most of the thyroid clonotypes expanded above 0.001. Prediction of ophthalmopathy progression came a median around 6.5 months pre-onset.

V usage is TRBV24-1 and J usage is TRBJ1-6; D uncertain. Sequencing input: blood. This clonotype originated in a woman in her twenties or thirties with Graves' hyperthyroidism that later progressed to Graves' ophthalmopathy. The CDR3 DNA is TGTGTCCAGAGTGGATCACCCCTCCACTTT. Residues: CVQSGSPLHF.